Each of the 26 T cell receptor beta chains below was sequenced from the same sample in a study of Graves' ophthalmopathy and Graves' hyperthyroidism. RNA transcripts were the source from which TCR beta CDR3 regions were amplified. HTBI primers primed a first-round RT-PCR, and a second-round multiplex PCR followed. TCRdb re-analysed the multiplex PCR reads in MiXCR, keeping a single row per CDR3 protein. The table lists a few hundred thousand distinct CDR3 sequences, less than 40% of them singletons. The sequencing input was peripheral blood or thyroid tissue (not recorded which). The receptor source for this set is an adult man with Graves' hyperthyroidism.

This clonotype was recorded many times. This chain uses TRBV6-5 with TRBJ1-1; tentative D call: TRBD1 (6 bases). Deletions cut 5 bases from V and 6 bases from J, with 22 bases between. This CDR3 spans 16 amino acids. Looked up from germline, CDR1 is MNHEY and CDR2 is SVGAGI. In nucleotides, the CDR3 is TGTGCCAGCAGTCTGAACCTGGGGGGGCAGGATTCTGAAGCTTTCTTT. Residues: CASSLNLGGQDSEAFF.

The V and J genes are TRBV7-9 and TRBJ1-2, with TRBD1 matching over 12 bases. From germline, CDR1 is SEHNR and CDR2 FQNEAQ (reference sequence). The CDR3 runs 15 residues. V gave up 5 bases and J gave up 5 bases; unmatched junction bases: 6. CDR3 nucleotide sequence: TGTGCCAGCAGCCCTCGGGACAGGGGGCCTTATGGCTACACCTTC. The encoded protein is CASSPRDRGPYGYTF.

Remarks on this clonotype: The CDR3 carries no conserved terminal phenylalanine or tryptophan, so it likely arises from a read error. The chain carries TRBV3-1 and TRBJ2-7; D perhaps matches TRBD1 (6 bases). This CDR3 region has 12 residues. CDR1 is LGHDT and CDR2 is YNNKEL in the germline V gene (reference sequence). V lost 8 bases to trimming and J lost 6 bases, with 14 bases between them. Here the CDR3 reads CASSPVGGEQYL. CDR3 DNA: TGTGCCAGCTCACCAGTAGGGGGCGAGCAGTACCTC.

This CDR3 reads CASTRENYGYTF. The CDR3 region has the DNA TGTGCCAGTACCAGGGAGAACTATGGCTACACCTTC. The rearrangement links TRBV5-4 to TRBJ1-2; a weak D match, TRBD1 (5 bases). This CDR3 comprises 12 residues. Germline V gives CDR1 SGHNT, CDR2 YYREEE (reference sequence). V was cut by 8 bases and J by 2 bases, with 10 bases left in between.

This clonotype was picked up many times. The CDR3 region has the DNA TGTGCCAGCAGTCCAGGACAGGGGGACTATGGCTACACCTTC. Translation gives CASSPGQGDYGYTF. J is TRBJ1-2 and V is TRBV6-5; 10 bases align to TRBD1. The CDR3 runs to 14 residues. The germline V gene has CDR1 MNHEY and CDR2 SVGAGI. After removal of 5 bases from V and 3 bases from J, the junction contained 3 bases not matched to a gene.

The chain links TRBV7-6 to TRBJ2-7, with TRBD2 identical over 14 bases. The J call may be faulty, since TRBJ2-1 better matches the DNA end. The CDR3 has 17 amino acids. CDR1 and CDR2 (germline): SGHVS, FNYEAQ. CDR3 loop: CASSLVRLAGGPGEQFF. CDR3 bases: TGTGCCAGCAGCTTAGTGCGACTAGCGGGAGGGCCGGGTGAGCAGTTCTTC.

The V call is TRBV2, the J call TRBJ1-5; D gene ambiguous. The length of the CDR3 is 14 residues. V dropped 3 bases and J dropped 11 bases, with 17 bases sitting between them. Looked up from germline, CDR1 is SNHLY and CDR2 is FYNNEI. The CDR3 DNA is TGTGCCAGCAGTGAGAGGATAGGGCTAGAGACCCAGCATTTT. This sequence encodes CASSERIGLETQHF.

This clonotype has more than one count but fewer than ten. The chain has TRBV29-1 and TRBJ1-2, with 9 bases that match TRBD1. The CDR3 has 15 residues. J lost 6 bases, V lost 0 bases, and 8 bases had no gene match. From germline, CDR1 is SQVTM and CDR2 ANQGSEA. DNA for the CDR3: TGCAGCGTTGAAGATCTGAACAGGGGGCCTGATGGCTACACCTTC. Translated: CSVEDLNRGPDGYTF.

The chain has TRBV7-2 and TRBJ2-2, with TRBD1 matching over 9 bases. The CDR3 loop spans 18 amino acids. Trimming at V came to 5 bases and at J to 0 bases, leaving 10 bases not matched to a gene. Germline-derived CDR1 and CDR2 are SGHTA and FQGNSA. The CDR3 loop is CASSAVGTGSANTGELFF. As DNA, the CDR3 is TGTGCCAGCAGCGCTGTCGGGACAGGGTCCGCGAACACCGGGGAGCTGTTTTTT.

In this sample, this clonotype turned up a few times. A clone one base away is much larger, so this may be a read error. J is TRBJ1-5 and V is TRBV7-9; D remains ambiguous. The CDR3 runs 14 residues. Germline-derived CDR1 and CDR2 are SEHNR and FQNEAQ (reference sequence). The CDR3 DNA follows: TGTACCAGCAGCTTTCCTGGGAACAATCAGCCCCAGCATTTT. It yields the protein CTSSFPGNNQPQHF.

This clonotype has more than one count but fewer than ten. The chain recombines TRBV19 with TRBJ1-1, with D possibly being TRBD1 (5 bases). Germline V gene sequence: CDR1 LNHDA, CDR2 SQIVND (reference sequence). The CDR3 is 15 amino acids. V gave up 4 bases and J gave up 1 base, with 13 bases separating them. CDR3 nucleotide sequence: TGTGCCAGTAGTAGGCGTGGCGGGGGGAACACTGAAGCTTTCTTT. This translates into CASSRRGGGNTEAFF. The entire variable domain, with the rest obtained from reference TRBV19 and TRBJ1-1, is as follows: DGGITQSPKYLFRKEGQNVTLSCEQNLNHDAMYWYRQDPGQGLRLIYYSQIVNDFQKGDIAEGYSVSREKKESFPLTVTSAQKNPTAFYLCASSRRGGGNTEAFFGQGTRLTVV.

This clonotype was found many times. The junction shows a germline mismatch at one end, possibly a read error. The genes are TRBV10-3 and TRBJ2-2; weak D call: TRBD1 (5 bases). Per germline, CDR1 ENHRY and CDR2 SYGVKD. The CDR3 has 18 amino acids. The DNA of the CDR3 is TGTGCCATCAGTGAGTCGAATAGGACACCGTCGAACCCCGGGGAGCTGTTTTTT. Its protein is CAISESNRTPSNPGELFF.

This clonotype was found many times. This rearrangement joins TRBV5-5 to TRBJ2-7; D unclear. The CDR3 spans 14 residues. CDR1 and CDR2 from the germline V gene are SGHKS and YYEKEE (reference sequence). Trimming shortened V by 0 bases and J by 1 base, and 8 bases separated the two germline ends. The chain's CDR3 is CASSLVVRSYEQYF. The CDR3 nucleotides are TGTGCCAGCAGCTTGGTGGTTCGGTCCTACGAGCAGTACTTC.

V and J are TRBV3-1 and TRBJ2-2; D remains ambiguous. Deletions cut 4 bases from V and 3 bases from J, with 9 bases between. The CDR3 consists of 14 residues. Germline loops: CDR1 LGHDT, CDR2 YNNKEL (reference sequence). In DNA, the CDR3 is TGTGCCAGCAGCCCGACCGTCTACACCGGGGAGCTGTTTTTT. Amino acids: CASSPTVYTGELFF. The full variable domain, rest sourced from reference TRBV3-1 and TRBJ2-2, is DTAVSQTPKYLVTQMGNDKSIKCEQNLGHDTMYWYKQDSKKFLKIMFSYNNKELIINETVPNRFSPKSPDKAHLNLHINSLELGDSAVYFCASSPTVYTGELFFGEGSRLTVL.

The chain joins TRBV5-1 to TRBJ2-3; tentative D call: TRBD2 (5 bases). This CDR3 region has 14 residues. Trimming shortened V by 4 bases and J by 5 bases, and 14 bases separated the two germline ends. Germline CDR1 is SGHRS and CDR2 is YFSETQ. The DNA for the CDR3 is TGCGCCAGCAGCCCGCCCGGACGGGGAGATACGCAGTATTTT. It translates to CASSPPGRGDTQYF. Full variable domain (missing parts from reference TRBV5-1 and TRBJ2-3): KAGVTQTPRYLIKTRGQQVTLSCSPISGHRSVSWYQQTPGQGLQFLFEYFSETQRNKGNFPGRFSGRQFSNSRSEMNVSTLELGDSALYLCASSPPGRGDTQYFGPGTRLTVL.

This clonotype was recorded many times. This chain connects TRBV6-6 to TRBJ1-6; TRBD1 is a possible D gene (6 bases). Between the trimmed V and J ends, which lost 2 bases and 5 bases, there was a span of 7 bases. Germline V gene data show CDR1 as MNHNY and CDR2 as SVGAGI (reference sequence). The length of the CDR3 is 14 residues. The CDR3 region is CASSYGTNNSPLHF. Written as DNA, the CDR3 is TGTGCCAGCAGTTACGGGACAAATAATTCACCCCTCCACTTT.

About this clonotype itself: Since a much larger clone is just one base distant, this may be a read error. The chain joins TRBV10-3 to TRBJ1-1; maybe TRBD1 (5 bases). The CDR3 consists of 14 residues. V was pared by 5 bases and J by 6 bases, with 16 bases between. In germline, CDR1 is ENHRY, CDR2 SYGVKD. CDR3 DNA sequence: TGTGCCATCAGTTACCCCGGGGCATTAGCTGAAGCTTTCTTT. It translates to CAISYPGALAEAFF.

This clonotype was counted many times. This chain uses TRBV11-3 with TRBJ1-1, with D unresolved. The CDR3 spans 13 residues. Trimming pared 2 bases from V and 3 bases from J, leaving 7 bases between. CDR1 is SGHNT and CDR2 is YENEEA in the germline V gene. The CDR3 nucleotides read TGTGCCAGCAGCTTAAATGAATACACTGAAGCTTTCTTT. Translated: CASSLNEYTEAFF.

Worth noting for this clonotype: A clone one base away is much larger, so this may be a read error. This chain links TRBV7-2 with TRBJ1-6; D gene unclear. Germline CDR1 and CDR2: SGHTA and FQGNSA. The CDR3 contains 15 residues. CDR3 nucleotides: TGTGCCAGCACCCCCACTCCGGGGAATAATTCACCCCCCCACTTT. Its translation: CASTPTPGNNSPPHF.

This clonotype was detected once. The V call is TRBV19, the J call TRBJ1-6, with 9 bases lining up with TRBD1. The CDR3 has 16 residues. In germline, CDR1 is LNHDA, CDR2 SQIVND (reference sequence). V lost 3 bases and J lost 9; bases outside the gene matches: 9. The CDR3: CASSIRPGQGPSPLHF. The CDR3, as DNA: TGTGCCAGTAGTATCCGACCGGGACAGGGACCTTCACCCCTCCACTTT.

This clonotype was detected ten times or more. This chain joins TRBV5-1 and TRBJ2-2, with D possibly being TRBD2 (5 bases). The CDR3 has 14 residues. V dropped 2 bases and J dropped 8 bases, with 13 bases sitting between them. CDR1 SGHRS and CDR2 YFSETQ come from the germline V gene. The CDR3 nucleotides are TGCGCCAGCAGCTTCAGCGGTCCCCCGGGGGAGCTGTTTTTT. Protein: CASSFSGPPGELFF.

The chain uses TRBV24-1 and TRBJ2-1; 7 bases line up with TRBD2. Germline trimming cut 3 bases from V and 5 bases from J; bases unmatched to any gene: 6. The CDR3 covers 15 residues. CDR1 is KGHDR and CDR2 is SFDVKD in the germline V gene. For the CDR3, the DNA is TGTGCCACCAGTGATGCAGCGGGAATCGACAATGAGCAGTTCTTC. Encoded protein: CATSDAAGIDNEQFF.

This clonotype was found a few times. V is TRBV5-1 and J is TRBJ2-7; the D gene is possibly TRBD1 (6 bases). In germline, CDR1 is SGHRS, CDR2 YFSETQ. The CDR3 is 18 amino acids. V shed 1 base and J shed 2 bases, with 22 bases lying between them. The CDR3 spells CASSLNIHRSGAPYEQYF. CDR3 nucleotides: TGCGCCAGCAGCTTGAATATTCATCGGTCAGGGGCACCCTACGAGCAGTACTTC.

In its sample, this clonotype was seen many times. This chain joins TRBV24-1 and TRBJ2-2; 10 bases agree with TRBD2. The CDR3 has 16 amino acids. Germline loops: CDR1 KGHDR, CDR2 SFDVKD. Trimming cost V 4 bases and J 4 bases; bases outside gene matches: 5. Here the CDR3 DNA reads TGTGCCACCAGTGACACACTAGCGGGGCTCACCGGGGAGCTGTTTTTT. Encoded protein: CATSDTLAGLTGELFF.

About this clonotype itself: A much larger clone differs from this one at a single base, so this may be a read error. The chain recombines TRBV5-1 with TRBJ2-2; D possibly corresponds to TRBD1 (8 bases). The germline CDR1 and CDR2 sequences are SGHRS and YFSETQ. The CDR3 length is 16 residues. The CDR3 DNA is TGCGCCAGTACGGACAGGGAACTAGCGAACACCGGGGAGCTGCTTTTT. Its protein is CASTDRELANTGELLF.

This clonotype was observed a handful of times. The gene calls are TRBV7-9 and TRBJ2-7, with TRBD2 identical over 11 bases. This CDR3 comprises 16 residues. Germline values: CDR1 SEHNR, CDR2 FQNEAQ (reference sequence). J was trimmed by 7 bases and V by 3 bases; bases with no gene match: 11. The CDR3 loop reads CASSLGSGGGYNEQYF. DNA of the CDR3: TGTGCCAGCAGCTTGGGTAGCGGGGGGGGCTACAATGAGCAGTACTTC. Using reference TRBV7-9 and TRBJ2-7 for the parts outside the CDR3, the full variable domain is DTGVSQNPRHKITKRGQNVTFRCDPISEHNRLYWYRQTLGQGPEFLTYFQNEAQLEKSRLLSDRFSAERPKGSFSTLEIQRTEQGDSAMYLCASSLGSGGGYNEQYFGPGTRLTVT.